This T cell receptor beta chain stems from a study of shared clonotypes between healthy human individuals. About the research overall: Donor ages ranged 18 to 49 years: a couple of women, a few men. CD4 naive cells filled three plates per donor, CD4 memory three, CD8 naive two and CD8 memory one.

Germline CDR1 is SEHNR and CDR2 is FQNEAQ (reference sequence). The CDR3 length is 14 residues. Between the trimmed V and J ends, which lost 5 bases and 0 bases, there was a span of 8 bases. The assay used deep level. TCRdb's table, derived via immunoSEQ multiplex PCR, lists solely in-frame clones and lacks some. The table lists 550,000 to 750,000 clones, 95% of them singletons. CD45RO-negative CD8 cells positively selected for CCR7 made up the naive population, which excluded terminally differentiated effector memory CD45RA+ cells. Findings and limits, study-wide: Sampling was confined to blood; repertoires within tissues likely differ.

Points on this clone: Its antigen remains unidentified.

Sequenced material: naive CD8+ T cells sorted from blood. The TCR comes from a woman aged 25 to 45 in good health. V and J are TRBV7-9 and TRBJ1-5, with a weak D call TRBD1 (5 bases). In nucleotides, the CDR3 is TGTGCCAGCAGCGCGACAGATAGCAATCAGCCCCAGCATTTT. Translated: CASSATDSNQPQHF.